This T cell receptor beta chain was obtained from a study of blood T cell repertoires in COVID-19. Study-level information: Sites across the United States, Italy and Spain contributed samples from acute and convalescent COVID-19.

With 5 bases removed from V and 2 bases from J, the gap between germline ends came to 12 bases. The germline CDR1 and CDR2 sequences are SGHTA and FQGNSA. The CDR3 has 14 residues. In the original processing: Cell counts per sample came from amplifying reference gene primers. Clones were sequenced by immunoSEQ multiplex PCR, and TCRdb holds only the in-frame ones, with some missing. V and J calls and clone size follow that table, whereas D and trimming were derived from the DNA. The sample yields fewer than 250,000 clones, around 81% seen once. The source material was peripheral blood. The genes are TRBV7-2 and TRBJ2-5, with D perhaps matching TRBD1 (5 bases). The source is a man in his fifties or sixties with COVID-19, enrolled during active disease. This CDR3 is CASSADSLQETQYF. The CDR3 DNA is TGTGCCAGCAGCGCCGACAGTCTGCAAGAGACCCAGTACTTC.